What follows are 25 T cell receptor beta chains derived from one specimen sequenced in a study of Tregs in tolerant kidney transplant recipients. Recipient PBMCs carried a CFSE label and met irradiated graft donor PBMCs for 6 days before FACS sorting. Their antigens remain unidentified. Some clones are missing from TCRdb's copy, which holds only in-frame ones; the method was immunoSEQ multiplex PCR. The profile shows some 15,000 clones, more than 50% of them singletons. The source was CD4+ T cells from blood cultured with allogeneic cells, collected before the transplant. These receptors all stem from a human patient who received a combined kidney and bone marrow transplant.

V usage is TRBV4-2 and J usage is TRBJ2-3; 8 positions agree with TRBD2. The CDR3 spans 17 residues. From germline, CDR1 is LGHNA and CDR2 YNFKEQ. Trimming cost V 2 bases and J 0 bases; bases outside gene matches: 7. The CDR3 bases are TGTGCCAGCAGCCAACTAAGCGGGAGAGGGAGCACAGATACGCAGTATTTT. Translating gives CASSQLSGRGSTDTQYF.

The DNA for the CDR3 is TGTGCCAGTAGCGGCAGGGAAAATCAGCCCCAGCATTTT. It yields the protein CASSGRENQPQHF. The chain combines TRBV19 with TRBJ1-5; the D gene is possibly TRBD1 (5 bases). Between the trimmed V and J ends, which lost 6 bases and 4 bases, there was a span of 10 bases. The CDR3 has 13 amino acids. Germline V gives CDR1 LNHDA, CDR2 SQIVND (reference sequence).

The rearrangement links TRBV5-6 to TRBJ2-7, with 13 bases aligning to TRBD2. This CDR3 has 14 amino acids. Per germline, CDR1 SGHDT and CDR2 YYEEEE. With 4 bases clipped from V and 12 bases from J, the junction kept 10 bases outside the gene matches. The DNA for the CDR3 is TGTGCCAGCAGCGCTCTACTAGCGGGAGGGCCTTCGTACTTC. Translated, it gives CASSALLAGGPSYF.

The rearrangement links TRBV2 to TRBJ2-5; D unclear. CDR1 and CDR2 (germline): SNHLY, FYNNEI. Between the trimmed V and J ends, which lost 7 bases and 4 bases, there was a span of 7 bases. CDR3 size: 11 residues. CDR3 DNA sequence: TGTGCCAGCACGACGGGAGAGACCCAGTACTTC. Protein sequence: CASTTGETQYF.

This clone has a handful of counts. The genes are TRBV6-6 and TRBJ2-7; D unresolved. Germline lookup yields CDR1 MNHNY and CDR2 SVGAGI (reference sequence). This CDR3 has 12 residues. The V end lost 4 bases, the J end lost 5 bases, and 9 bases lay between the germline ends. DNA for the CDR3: TGTGCCAGCAGTTCGGTAGCAGACGAGCAGTACTTC. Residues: CASSSVADEQYF.

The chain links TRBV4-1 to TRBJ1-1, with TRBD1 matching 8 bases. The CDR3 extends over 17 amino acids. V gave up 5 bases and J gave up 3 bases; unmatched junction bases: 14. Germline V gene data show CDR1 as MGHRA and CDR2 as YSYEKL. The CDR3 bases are TGCGCCAGCAGCTTGGACAGGGTTAATAAGATGGACACTGAAGCTTTCTTT. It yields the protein CASSLDRVNKMDTEAFF.

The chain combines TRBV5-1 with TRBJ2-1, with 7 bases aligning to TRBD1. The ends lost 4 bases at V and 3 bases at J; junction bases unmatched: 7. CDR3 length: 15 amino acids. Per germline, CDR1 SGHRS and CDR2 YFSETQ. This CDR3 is CASSRQGEDYNEQFF. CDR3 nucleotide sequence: TGCGCCAGCAGCCGACAGGGAGAGGACTACAATGAGCAGTTCTTC.

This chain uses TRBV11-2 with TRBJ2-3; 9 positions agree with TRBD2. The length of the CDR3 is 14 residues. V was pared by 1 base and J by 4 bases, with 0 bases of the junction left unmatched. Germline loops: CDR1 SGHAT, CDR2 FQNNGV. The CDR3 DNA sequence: TGTGCCAGCAGCTTAGGACTAGCGGCAGATACGCAGTATTTT. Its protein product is CASSLGLAADTQYF.

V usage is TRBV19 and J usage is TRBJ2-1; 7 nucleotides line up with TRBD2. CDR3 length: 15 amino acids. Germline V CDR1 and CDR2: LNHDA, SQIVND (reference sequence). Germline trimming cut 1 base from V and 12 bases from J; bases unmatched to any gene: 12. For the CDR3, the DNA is TGTGCCAGTAGTATAGTTTTTAGGCGGGAGCAGGCGCAGTTCTTC. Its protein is CASSIVFRREQAQFF.

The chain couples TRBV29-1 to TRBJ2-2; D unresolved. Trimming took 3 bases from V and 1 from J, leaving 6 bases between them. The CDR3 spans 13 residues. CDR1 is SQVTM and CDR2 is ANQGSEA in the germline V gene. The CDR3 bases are TGCAGCGTTGATAGCAGGAACACCGGGGAGCTGTTTTTT. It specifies CSVDSRNTGELFF.

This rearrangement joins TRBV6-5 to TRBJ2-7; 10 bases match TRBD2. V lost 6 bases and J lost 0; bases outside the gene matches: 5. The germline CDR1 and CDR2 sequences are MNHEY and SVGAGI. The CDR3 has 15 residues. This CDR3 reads CASRRTSGSSYEQYF. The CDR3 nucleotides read TGTGCCAGCAGGCGGACTAGCGGATCCTCCTACGAGCAGTACTTC.

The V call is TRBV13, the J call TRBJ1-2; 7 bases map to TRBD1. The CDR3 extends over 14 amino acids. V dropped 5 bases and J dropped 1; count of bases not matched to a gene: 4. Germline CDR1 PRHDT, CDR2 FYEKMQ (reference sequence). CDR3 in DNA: TGTGCCAGCAGCCAGGACAGGTTTAACTATGGCTACACCTTC. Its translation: CASSQDRFNYGYTF. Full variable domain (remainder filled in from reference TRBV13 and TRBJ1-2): AAGVIQSPRHLIKEKRETATLKCYPIPRHDTVYWYQQGPGQDPQFLISFYEKMQSDKGSIPDRFSAQQFSDYHSELNMSSLELGDSALYFCASSQDRFNYGYTFGSGTRLTVV.

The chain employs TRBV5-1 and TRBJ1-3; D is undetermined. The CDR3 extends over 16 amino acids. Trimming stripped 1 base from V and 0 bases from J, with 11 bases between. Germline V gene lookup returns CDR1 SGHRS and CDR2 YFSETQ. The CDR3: CASSLREISSGNTIYF. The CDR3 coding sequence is TGCGCCAGCAGCTTGAGGGAGATTAGCTCTGGAAACACCATATATTTT. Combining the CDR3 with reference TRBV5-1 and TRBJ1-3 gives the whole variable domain KAGVTQTPRYLIKTRGQQVTLSCSPISGHRSVSWYQQTPGQGLQFLFEYFSETQRNKGNFPGRFSGRQFSNSRSEMNVSTLELGDSALYLCASSLREISSGNTIYFGEGSWLTVV.

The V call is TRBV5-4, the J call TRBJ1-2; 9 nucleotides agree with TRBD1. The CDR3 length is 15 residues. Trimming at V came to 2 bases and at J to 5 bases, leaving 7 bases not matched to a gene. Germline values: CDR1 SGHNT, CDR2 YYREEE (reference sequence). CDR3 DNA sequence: TGTGCCAGCAGCTTACCCGGGACAGGGTTTTATGGCTACACCTTC. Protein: CASSLPGTGFYGYTF.

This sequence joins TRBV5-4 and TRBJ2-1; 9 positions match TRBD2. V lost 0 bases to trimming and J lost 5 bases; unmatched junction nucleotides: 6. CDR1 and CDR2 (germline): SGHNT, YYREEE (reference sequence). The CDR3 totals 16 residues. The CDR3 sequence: CASSLGGAGGDNEQFF. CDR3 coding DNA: TGTGCCAGCAGCTTGGGTGGCGCGGGGGGGGACAATGAGCAGTTCTTC. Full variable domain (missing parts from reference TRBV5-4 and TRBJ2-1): ETGVTQSPTHLIKTRGQQVTLRCSSQSGHNTVSWYQQALGQGPQFIFQYYREEENGRGNFPPRFSGLQFPNYSSELNVNALELDDSALYLCASSLGGAGGDNEQFFGPGTRLTVL.

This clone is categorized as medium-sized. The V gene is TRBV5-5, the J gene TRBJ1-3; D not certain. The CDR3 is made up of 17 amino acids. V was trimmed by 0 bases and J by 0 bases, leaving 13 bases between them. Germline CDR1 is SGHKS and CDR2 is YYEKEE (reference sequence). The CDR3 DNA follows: TGTGCCAGCAGCTTGGCGGGTCTTCCCTTCTCTGGAAACACCATATATTTT. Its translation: CASSLAGLPFSGNTIYF.

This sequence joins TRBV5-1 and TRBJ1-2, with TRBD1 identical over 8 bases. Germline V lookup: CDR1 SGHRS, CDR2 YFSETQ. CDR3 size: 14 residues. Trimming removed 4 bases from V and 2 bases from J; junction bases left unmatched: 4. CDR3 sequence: CASSHRTGNYGYTF. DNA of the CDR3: TGCGCCAGCAGCCATCGGACAGGGAACTATGGCTACACCTTC.

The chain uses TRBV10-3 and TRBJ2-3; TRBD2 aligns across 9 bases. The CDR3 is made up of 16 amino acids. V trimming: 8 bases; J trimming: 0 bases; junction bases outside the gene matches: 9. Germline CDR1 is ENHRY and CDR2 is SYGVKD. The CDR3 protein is CAIGRLADSSTDTQYF. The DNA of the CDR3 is TGTGCCATCGGGAGACTAGCGGACTCTAGCACAGATACGCAGTATTTT.

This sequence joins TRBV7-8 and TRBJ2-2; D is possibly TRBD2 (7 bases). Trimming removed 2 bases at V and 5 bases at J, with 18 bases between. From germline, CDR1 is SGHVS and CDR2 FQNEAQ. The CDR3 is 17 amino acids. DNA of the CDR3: TGTGCCAGCAGCTTAAGGCTTCGGGGGGCTGGGACCGGGGAGCTGTTTTTT. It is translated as CASSLRLRGAGTGELFF.

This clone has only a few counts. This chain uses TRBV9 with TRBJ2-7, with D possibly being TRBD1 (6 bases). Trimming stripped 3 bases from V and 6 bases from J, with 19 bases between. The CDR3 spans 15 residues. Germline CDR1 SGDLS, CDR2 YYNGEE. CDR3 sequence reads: CASSGTGTPSFEQYF. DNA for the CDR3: TGTGCCAGCAGCGGGACCGGGACACCCAGTTTCGAGCAGTACTTC.

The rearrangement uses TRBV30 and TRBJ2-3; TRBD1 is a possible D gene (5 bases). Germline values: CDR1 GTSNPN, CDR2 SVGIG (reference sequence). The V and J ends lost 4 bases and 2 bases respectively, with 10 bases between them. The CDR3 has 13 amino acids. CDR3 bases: TGTGCCTGGAACAGGCTACTCACAGATACGCAGTATTTT. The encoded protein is CAWNRLLTDTQYF.

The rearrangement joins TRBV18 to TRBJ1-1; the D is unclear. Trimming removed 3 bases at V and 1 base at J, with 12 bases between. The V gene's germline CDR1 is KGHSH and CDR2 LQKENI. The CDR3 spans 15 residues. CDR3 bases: TGTGCCAGCTCACCGGGTCCGGGTCGGAACACTGAAGCTTTCTTT. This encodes CASSPGPGRNTEAFF.

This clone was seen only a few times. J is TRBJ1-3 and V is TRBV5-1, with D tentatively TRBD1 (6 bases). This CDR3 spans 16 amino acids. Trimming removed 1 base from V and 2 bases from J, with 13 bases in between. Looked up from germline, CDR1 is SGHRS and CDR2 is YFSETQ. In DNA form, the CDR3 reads TGCGCCAGCAGCTTGTCGGGACACAGTGCTGGAAACACCATATATTTT. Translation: CASSLSGHSAGNTIYF.

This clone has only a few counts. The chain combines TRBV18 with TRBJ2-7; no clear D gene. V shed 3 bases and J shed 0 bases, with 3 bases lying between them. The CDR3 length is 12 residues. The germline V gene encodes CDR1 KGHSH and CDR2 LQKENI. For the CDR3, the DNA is TGTGCCAGCTCACCTCTCTCCTACGAGCAGTACTTC. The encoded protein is CASSPLSYEQYF.

The CDR3 DNA reads as TGTGCCAGCAGTTTCCACAGTTCGACAGATACGCAGTATTTT. Translating gives CASSFHSSTDTQYF. The chain is built from TRBV28 and TRBJ2-3; D is uncertain. Germline CDR1 reads MDHEN; CDR2 reads SYDVKM. The CDR3 has 14 amino acids. V was trimmed by 3 bases and J by 3 bases, leaving 10 bases between them.